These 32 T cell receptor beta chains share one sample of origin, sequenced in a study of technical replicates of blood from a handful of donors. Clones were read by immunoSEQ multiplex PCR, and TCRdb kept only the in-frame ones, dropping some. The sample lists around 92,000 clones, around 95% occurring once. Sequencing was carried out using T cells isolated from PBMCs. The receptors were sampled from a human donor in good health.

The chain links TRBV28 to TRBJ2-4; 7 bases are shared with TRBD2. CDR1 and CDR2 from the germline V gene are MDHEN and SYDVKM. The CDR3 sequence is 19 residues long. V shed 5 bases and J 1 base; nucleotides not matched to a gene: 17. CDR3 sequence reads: CASSPSYPSGGVAKNIQYF. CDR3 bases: TGTGCCAGCAGTCCTTCTTATCCCTCGGGGGGTGTTGCCAAAAACATTCAGTACTTC.

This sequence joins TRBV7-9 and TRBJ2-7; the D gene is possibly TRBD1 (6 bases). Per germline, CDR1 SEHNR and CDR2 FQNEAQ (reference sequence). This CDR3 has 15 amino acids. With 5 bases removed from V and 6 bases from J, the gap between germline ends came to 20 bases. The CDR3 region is CASSTPAATGLEQYF. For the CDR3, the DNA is TGTGCCAGCAGCACTCCAGCGGCTACAGGGCTCGAGCAGTACTTC.

Written as DNA, the CDR3 is TGCAGCGTTCGGGACAGGGAACGGGGCAATGAGCAGTTCTTC. It codes for CSVRDRERGNEQFF. V gene TRBV29-1 combines with J gene TRBJ2-1; 9 bases align to TRBD1. Germline V CDR1 and CDR2: SQVTM, ANQGSEA. The CDR3 spans 14 residues. J was trimmed by 6 bases and V by 5 bases; bases with no gene match: 8.

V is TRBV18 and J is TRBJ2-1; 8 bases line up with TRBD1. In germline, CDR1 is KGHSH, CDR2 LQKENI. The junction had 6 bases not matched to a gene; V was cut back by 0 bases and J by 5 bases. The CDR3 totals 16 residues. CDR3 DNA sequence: TGTGCCAGCTCACCACCGTTCGGACAGGGCCACAATGAGCAGTTCTTC. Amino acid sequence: CASSPPFGQGHNEQFF.

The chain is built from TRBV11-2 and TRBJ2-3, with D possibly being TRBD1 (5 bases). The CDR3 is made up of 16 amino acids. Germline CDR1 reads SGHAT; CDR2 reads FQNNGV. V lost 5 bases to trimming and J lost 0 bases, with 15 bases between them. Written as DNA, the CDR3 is TGTGCCAGCAGCGTAATCCAGGGTTCTAGCACAGATACGCAGTATTTT. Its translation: CASSVIQGSSTDTQYF.

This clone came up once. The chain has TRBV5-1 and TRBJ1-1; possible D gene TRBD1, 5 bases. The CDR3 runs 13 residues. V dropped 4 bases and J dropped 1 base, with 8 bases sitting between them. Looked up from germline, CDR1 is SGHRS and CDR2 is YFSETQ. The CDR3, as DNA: TGCGCCAGCAGCCAGACAGAGAACACTGAAGCTTTCTTT. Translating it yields CASSQTENTEAFF. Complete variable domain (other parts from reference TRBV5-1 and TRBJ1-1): KAGVTQTPRYLIKTRGQQVTLSCSPISGHRSVSWYQQTPGQGLQFLFEYFSETQRNKGNFPGRFSGRQFSNSRSEMNVSTLELGDSALYLCASSQTENTEAFFGQGTRLTVV.

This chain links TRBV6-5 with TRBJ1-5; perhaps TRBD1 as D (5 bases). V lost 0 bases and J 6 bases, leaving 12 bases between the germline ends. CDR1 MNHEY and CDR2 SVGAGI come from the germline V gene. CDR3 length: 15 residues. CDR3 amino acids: CASSYSMQGGQPQHF. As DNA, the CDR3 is TGTGCCAGCAGTTACTCAATGCAGGGAGGTCAGCCCCAGCATTTT.

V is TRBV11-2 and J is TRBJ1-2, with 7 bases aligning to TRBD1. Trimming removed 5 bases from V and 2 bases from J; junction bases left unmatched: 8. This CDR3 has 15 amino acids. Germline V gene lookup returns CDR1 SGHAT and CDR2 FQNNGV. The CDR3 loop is CASSASGTANYGYTF. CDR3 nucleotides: TGTGCCAGCAGCGCATCCGGGACAGCGAACTATGGCTACACCTTC.

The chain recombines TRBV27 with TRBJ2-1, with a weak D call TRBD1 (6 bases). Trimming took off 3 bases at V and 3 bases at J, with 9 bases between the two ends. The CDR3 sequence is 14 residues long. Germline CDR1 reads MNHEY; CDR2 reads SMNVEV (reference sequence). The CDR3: CASSFRTVYNEQFF. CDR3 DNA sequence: TGTGCCAGCAGTTTCCGGACAGTCTACAATGAGCAGTTCTTC.

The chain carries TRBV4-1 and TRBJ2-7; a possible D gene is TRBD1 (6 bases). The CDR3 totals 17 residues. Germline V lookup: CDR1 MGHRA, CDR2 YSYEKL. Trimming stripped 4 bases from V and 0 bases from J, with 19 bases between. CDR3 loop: CASSRNQGTEHSYEQYF. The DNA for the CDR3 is TGCGCCAGCAGCCGAAATCAGGGGACGGAGCACTCCTACGAGCAGTACTTC.

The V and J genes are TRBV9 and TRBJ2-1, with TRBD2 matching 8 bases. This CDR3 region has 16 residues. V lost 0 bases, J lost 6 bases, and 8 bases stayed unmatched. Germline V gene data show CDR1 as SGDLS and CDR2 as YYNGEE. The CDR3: CASSVADGRALNEQFF. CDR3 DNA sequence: TGTGCCAGCAGCGTAGCTGACGGGAGGGCCCTCAATGAGCAGTTCTTC.

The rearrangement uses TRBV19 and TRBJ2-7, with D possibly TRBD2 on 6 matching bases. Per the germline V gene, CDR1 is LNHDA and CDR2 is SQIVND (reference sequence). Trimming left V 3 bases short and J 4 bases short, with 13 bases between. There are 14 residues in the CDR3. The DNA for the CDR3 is TGTGCCAGTAGTATTCTGATCGGGACTTACGAGCAGTACTTC. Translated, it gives CASSILIGTYEQYF.

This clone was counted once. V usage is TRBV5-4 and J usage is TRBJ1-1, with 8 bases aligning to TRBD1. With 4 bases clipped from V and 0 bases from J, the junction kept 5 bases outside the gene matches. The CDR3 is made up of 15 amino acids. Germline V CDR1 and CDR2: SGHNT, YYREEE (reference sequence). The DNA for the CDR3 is TGTGCCAGCAGCGGGTGGACAGGGATGAACACTGAAGCTTTCTTT. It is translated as CASSGWTGMNTEAFF.

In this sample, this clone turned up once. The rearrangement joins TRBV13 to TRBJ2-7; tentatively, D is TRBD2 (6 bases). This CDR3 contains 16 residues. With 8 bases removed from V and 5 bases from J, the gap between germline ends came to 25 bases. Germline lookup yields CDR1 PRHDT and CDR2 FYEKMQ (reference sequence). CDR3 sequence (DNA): TGTGCCAGCCGCCCGACCGGAGGGGACGGAGGGGACGAGCAGTACTTC. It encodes CASRPTGGDGGDEQYF.

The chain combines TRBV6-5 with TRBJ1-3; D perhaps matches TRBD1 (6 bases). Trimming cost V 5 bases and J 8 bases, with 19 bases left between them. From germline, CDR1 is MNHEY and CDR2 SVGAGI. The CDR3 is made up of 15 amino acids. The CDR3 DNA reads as TGTGCCAGCAGTCCCCGGCCCCTCTCAGGGGACACCATATATTTT. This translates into CASSPRPLSGDTIYF.

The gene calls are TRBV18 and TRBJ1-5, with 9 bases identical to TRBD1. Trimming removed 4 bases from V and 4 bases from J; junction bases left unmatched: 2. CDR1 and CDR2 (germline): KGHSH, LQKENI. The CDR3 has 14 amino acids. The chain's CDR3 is CASSRDRVNQPQHF. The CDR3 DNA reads TGTGCCAGCTCACGGGACAGGGTAAATCAGCCCCAGCATTTT.

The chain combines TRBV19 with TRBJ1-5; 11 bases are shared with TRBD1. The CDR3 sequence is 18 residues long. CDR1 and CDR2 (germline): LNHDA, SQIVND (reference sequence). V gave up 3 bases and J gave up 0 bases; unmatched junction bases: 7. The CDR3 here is CASSMGRTGGYSNQPQHF. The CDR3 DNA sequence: TGTGCCAGTAGTATGGGAAGGACAGGGGGCTATAGCAATCAGCCCCAGCATTTT.

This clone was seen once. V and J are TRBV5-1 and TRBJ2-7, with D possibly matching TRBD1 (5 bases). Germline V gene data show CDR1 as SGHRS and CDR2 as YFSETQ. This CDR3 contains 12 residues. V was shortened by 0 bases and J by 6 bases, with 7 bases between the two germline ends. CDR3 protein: CASSLDDSEQYF. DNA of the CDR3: TGCGCCAGCAGCTTGGACGACAGCGAGCAGTACTTC.

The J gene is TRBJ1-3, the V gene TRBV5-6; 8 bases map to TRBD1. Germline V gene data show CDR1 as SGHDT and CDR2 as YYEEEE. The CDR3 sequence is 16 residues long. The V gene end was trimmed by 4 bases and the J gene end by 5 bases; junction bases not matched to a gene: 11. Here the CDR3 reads CASSPNGQGGRNTIYF. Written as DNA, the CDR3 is TGTGCCAGCAGCCCAAATGGACAGGGAGGCCGAAACACCATATATTTT. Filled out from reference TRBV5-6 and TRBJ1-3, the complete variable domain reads DAGVTQSPTHLIKTRGQQVTLRCSPKSGHDTVSWYQQALGQGPQFIFQYYEEEERQRGNFPDRFSGHQFPNYSSELNVNALLLGDSALYLCASSPNGQGGRNTIYFGEGSWLTVV.

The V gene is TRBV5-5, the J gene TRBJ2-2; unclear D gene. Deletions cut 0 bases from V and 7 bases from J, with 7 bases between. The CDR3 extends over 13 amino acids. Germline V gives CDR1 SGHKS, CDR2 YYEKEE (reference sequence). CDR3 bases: TGTGCCAGCAGCTTGGGGGCCGGCGGGGAGCTGTTTTTT. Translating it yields CASSLGAGGELFF.

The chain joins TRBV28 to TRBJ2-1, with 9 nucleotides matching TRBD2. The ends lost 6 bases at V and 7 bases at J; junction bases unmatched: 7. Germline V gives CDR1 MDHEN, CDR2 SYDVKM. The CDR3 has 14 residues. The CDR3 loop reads CASRPGLALNEQFF. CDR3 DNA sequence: TGTGCCAGCAGACCGGGACTAGCCCTGAATGAGCAGTTCTTC.

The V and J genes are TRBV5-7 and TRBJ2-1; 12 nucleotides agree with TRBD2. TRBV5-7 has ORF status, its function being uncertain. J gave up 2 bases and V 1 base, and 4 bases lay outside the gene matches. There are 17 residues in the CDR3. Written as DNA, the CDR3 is TGTGCCAGCAGCTTGTACCTAGCGGGAGGGCCCTACAATGAGCAGTTCTTC. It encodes CASSLYLAGGPYNEQFF.

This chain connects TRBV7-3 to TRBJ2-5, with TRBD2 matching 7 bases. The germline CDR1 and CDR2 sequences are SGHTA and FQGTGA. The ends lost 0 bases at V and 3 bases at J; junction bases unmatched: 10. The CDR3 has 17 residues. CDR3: CASSLTDSTGGEETQYF. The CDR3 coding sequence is TGTGCCAGCAGCTTAACGGATTCAACGGGGGGTGAAGAGACCCAGTACTTC. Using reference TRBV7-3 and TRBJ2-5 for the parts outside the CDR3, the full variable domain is GAGVSQTPSNKVTEKGKYVELRCDPISGHTALYWYRQSLGQGPEFLIYFQGTGAADDSGLPNDRFFAVRPEGSVSTLKIQRTERGDSAVYLCASSLTDSTGGEETQYFGPGTRLLVL.

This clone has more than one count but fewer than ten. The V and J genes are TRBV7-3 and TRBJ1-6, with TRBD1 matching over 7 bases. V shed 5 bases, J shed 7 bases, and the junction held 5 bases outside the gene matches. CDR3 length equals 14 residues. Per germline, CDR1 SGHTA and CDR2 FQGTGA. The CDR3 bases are TGTGCCAGCAGCCCGGGACAGCCCAATTCACCCCTCCACTTT. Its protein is CASSPGQPNSPLHF.

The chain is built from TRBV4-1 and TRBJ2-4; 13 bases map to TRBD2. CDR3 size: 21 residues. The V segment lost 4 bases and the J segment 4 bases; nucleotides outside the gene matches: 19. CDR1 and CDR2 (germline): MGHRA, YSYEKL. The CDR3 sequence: CASSPTPTTSGGAGWKNIQYF. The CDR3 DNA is TGCGCCAGCAGCCCCACTCCGACTACTAGCGGGGGGGCGGGGTGGAAAAACATTCAGTACTTC.

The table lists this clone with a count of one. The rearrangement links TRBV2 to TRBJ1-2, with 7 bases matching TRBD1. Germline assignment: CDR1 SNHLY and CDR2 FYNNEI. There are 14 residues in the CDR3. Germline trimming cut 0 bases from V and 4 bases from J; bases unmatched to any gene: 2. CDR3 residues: CASSEATGPYGYTF. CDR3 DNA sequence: TGTGCCAGCAGTGAAGCGACAGGGCCCTATGGCTACACCTTC.

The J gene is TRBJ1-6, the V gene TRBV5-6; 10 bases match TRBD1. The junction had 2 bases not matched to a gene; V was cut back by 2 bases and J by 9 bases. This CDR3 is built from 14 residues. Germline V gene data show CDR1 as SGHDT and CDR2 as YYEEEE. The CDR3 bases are TGTGCCAGCAGCTTCGGGACAGGGGTTTCACCCCTCCACTTT. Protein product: CASSFGTGVSPLHF.

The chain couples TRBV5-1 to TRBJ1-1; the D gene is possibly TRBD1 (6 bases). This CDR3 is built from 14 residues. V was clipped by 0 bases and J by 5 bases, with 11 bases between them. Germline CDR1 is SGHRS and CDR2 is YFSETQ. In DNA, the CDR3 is TGCGCCAGCAGCTTGGTCGGGGGGCGAACTGAAGCTTTCTTT. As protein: CASSLVGGRTEAFF.

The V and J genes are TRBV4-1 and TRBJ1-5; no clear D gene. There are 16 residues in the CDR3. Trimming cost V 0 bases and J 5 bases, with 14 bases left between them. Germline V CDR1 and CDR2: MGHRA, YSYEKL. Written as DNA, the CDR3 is TGCGCCAGCAGCCAAGAACCGCTTGGTAGAGATCAGCCCCAGCATTTT. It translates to CASSQEPLGRDQPQHF.

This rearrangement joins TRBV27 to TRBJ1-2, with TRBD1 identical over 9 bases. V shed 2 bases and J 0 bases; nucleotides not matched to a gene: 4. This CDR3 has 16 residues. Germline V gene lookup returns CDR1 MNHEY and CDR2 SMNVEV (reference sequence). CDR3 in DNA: TGTGCCAGCAGTTTAACAGGGGGCCTAGCTAACTATGGCTACACCTTC. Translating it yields CASSLTGGLANYGYTF.

CDR3 amino acids: CASSLEGVQETQYF. DNA of the CDR3: TGCGCCAGCAGCTTGGAGGGGGTGCAAGAGACCCAGTACTTC. The chain is built from TRBV5-1 and TRBJ2-5; D might be TRBD1 (6 bases). The CDR3 extends over 14 amino acids. Trimming took off 0 bases at V and 2 bases at J, with 8 bases between the two ends. Germline V gene lookup returns CDR1 SGHRS and CDR2 YFSETQ.

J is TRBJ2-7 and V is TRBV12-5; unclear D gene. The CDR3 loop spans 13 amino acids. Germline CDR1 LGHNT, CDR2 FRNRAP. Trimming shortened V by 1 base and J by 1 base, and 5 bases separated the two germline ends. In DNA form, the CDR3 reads TGTGCTAGTGGTTTGGACAGATCCTACGAGCAGTACTTC. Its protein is CASGLDRSYEQYF.